Sequencing of this T cell receptor beta chain was carried out in a study of blood T cell repertoires in COVID-19. About the study: The origin of the acute and convalescent COVID-19 samples was the United States, Italy and Spain.

Authors' processing steps: Researchers report that nucleated cell counts were estimated from reference gene primer amplification. Profiling relied on immunoSEQ multiplex PCR, and the TCRdb table lists in-frame clones only, not all of them. V, J and clone size were drawn from that table, and D and trimming were deduced from the DNA. The data contain a few hundred thousand clones, about 90% of them seen just once; the ten biggest clones take up 1%. The CDR3 totals 13 residues. The ends lost 7 bases at V and 9 bases at J; junction bases unmatched: 8. Germline V lookup: CDR1 ENHRY, CDR2 SYGVKD. All enrollees were roughly 18 to 90 years old and from roughly 22 US areas. People in the exposed group encountered a COVID-19 case within 2 weeks before entering the study. This clone was seen only once.

The rearrangement joins TRBV10-3 to TRBJ2-1, with 8 bases that match TRBD2. The source of this sequence is a woman younger than 45 who had been exposed to COVID-19. Sequencing input: PBMCs or T cells enriched from blood (not recorded which). In nucleotides, the CDR3 is TGTGCCATCACGGCGGGAGGAACAGGTGAGCAGTTCTTC. Translating gives CAITAGGTGEQFF.